These T cell receptor beta chains were read from a single sample in a study of blood T cell repertoires in COVID-19. Profiled with immunoSEQ multiplex PCR; TCRdb holds only in-frame clones, not every one. Of 45,000 to 55,000 clones in the sample, about 89% were seen once. The sequencing sample was made of peripheral blood. The receptors derive from a human donor in a cohort sampled during active COVID-19. Both conserved end residues are part of each CDR3. D genes are given only for firm matches. Size is omitted from some rows. Given values are once, few, many or a class for expanded clones.

v_gene	abundance	j_gene	d_gene	CDR3nt	CDR3aa
TRBV21-1	-	TRBJ2-1	-	TGTGCCAGCAGCGAGGCGGGGGGGTACAATGAGCAGTTCTTC	CASSEAGGYNEQFF
TRBV7-2	-	TRBJ1-5	-	TGTGCCAGCAGTAATCACAGGGGCAATCAGCCCCAGCATTTT	CASSNHRGNQPQHF
TRBV5-1	-	TRBJ2-3	TRBD2	TGCGCCAGCAGCATGACCTTTAGCGGGAGCACAGATACGCAGTATTTT	CASSMTFSGSTDTQYF
TRBV5-4	-	TRBJ1-6	-	TGTGCCAGCAGCTTTCAACAGGGAGTTAATTCACCCCTCCACTTT	CASSFQQGVNSPLHF
TRBV10-1	-	TRBJ2-3	TRBD2	TGCGCCAGCTGTGACGGCGGGGGGGCAGATACGCAGTATTTT	CASCDGGGADTQYF
TRBV5-6	once	TRBJ2-7	TRBD2	TGTGCCAGCAGCAAAAGGCGACTAGCGGGCTCCTACGAGCAGTACTTC	CASSKRRLAGSYEQYF
TRBV7-2	-	TRBJ2-2	-	TGTGCCAGCAGCCCTATTACGAACACCGGGGAGCTGTTTTTT	CASSPITNTGELFF
TRBV28	-	TRBJ1-1	-	TGTGCCAGCAGTTTCCTAATCCTCGGGACAAGGCACATGAACACTGAAGCTTTCTTT	CASSFLILGTRHMNTEAFF
TRBV2	once	TRBJ2-7	TRBD1	TGTGCCAGCACTTTCAGGACAGGGGCCTACGAGCAGTACTTC	CASTFRTGAYEQYF
TRBV6-6	-	TRBJ1-2	-	TGTGCCAGCAGTAAAATAAGGGAGGAAGGCTACACCTTC	CASSKIREEGYTF
TRBV5-1	-	TRBJ2-1	TRBD2	TGCGCCAGCAGCATCACGACTAGCGGGTCGTACAATGAGCAGTTCTTC	CASSITTSGSYNEQFF
TRBV5-8	few	TRBJ1-5	TRBD1	TGTGCCAGCAGCTACTACAGGGGTGGGGAACAGCCCCAGCATTTT	CASSYYRGGEQPQHF
TRBV23-1	-	TRBJ1-4	TRBD1	TGCGCCAGCAGTCAATCCTGTAGGGGGCCGCCTAATGAAAAACTGTTTTTT	CASSQSCRGPPNEKLFF
TRBV6-5	-	TRBJ2-7	TRBD1	TGTGCCAGCAGACCGGGACAGACCTACGAGCAGTACTTC	CASRPGQTYEQYF
TRBV5-4	-	TRBJ2-7	TRBD1	TGTGCCAGCAGCTCCGGGACAGGGGCACCTACCTACGAGCAGTACTTC	CASSSGTGAPTYEQYF
TRBV2	-	TRBJ1-5	-	TGTGCCAGCAGTGAAGCGAGGACAGTCCTTAGCAATCAGCCCCAGCATTTT	CASSEARTVLSNQPQHF
TRBV5-1	few	TRBJ2-2	TRBD1	TGCGCCAGCAGCTGGACAGGGATGGGAACCGGGGAGCTGTTTTTT	CASSWTGMGTGELFF
TRBV9	-	TRBJ1-5	-	TGTGCCAGCAGACCCTACTCGACAGCCCTCGGGCCCCAGCATTTT	CASRPYSTALGPQHF
TRBV19	-	TRBJ1-6	TRBD1	TGTGCCAGTAGGACAGGGGGTAATTCACCCCTCCACTTT	CASRTGGNSPLHF
TRBV3-1/TRBV3-2	few	TRBJ1-1	-	TGTGCCAGCAGGGGGGGCACTGAAGCTTTCTTT	CASRGGTEAFF
TRBV5-1	-	TRBJ1-2	-	TGCGCCAGCAGCCCCCCCCCTCCTAACTATGGCTACACCTTC	CASSPPPPNYGYTF
TRBV7-2	few	TRBJ2-1	-	TGTGCCAGCAGCTTAGGTTCTGGGAGCAATGAGCAGTTCTTC	CASSLGSGSNEQFF
TRBV19	-	TRBJ1-5	-	TGTGCCAGTAGTATGTCAGACTTCTATAGCAATCAGCCCCAGCATTTT	CASSMSDFYSNQPQHF
TRBV5-1	-	TRBJ2-5	TRBD2	TGCGCCAGCGGTCATAGCGGGGGGCCAGAGACCCAGTACTTC	CASGHSGGPETQYF
TRBV28	-	TRBJ2-1	TRBD2	TGTGCCAGCAGCACTAGCGGGGGAAGCAATGAGCAGTTCTTC	CASSTSGGSNEQFF
TRBV4-2	-	TRBJ1-1	TRBD1	TGTGCCAGCAGCCACGGGGACAGGGGTGCTGAAGCTTTCTTT	CASSHGDRGAEAFF
TRBV6-2/TRBV6-3	-	TRBJ1-2	TRBD1	TGTGCCAGCAGTTACGCTCGGACAGGGGGAGTCTATGGCTACACCTTC	CASSYARTGGVYGYTF